The sequence of this T cell receptor beta chain was determined in a study of shared clonotypes between healthy human individuals. Looking at the study overall: CD4 naive and memory got three plates each, CD8 naive two, CD8 memory one. Study findings and constraints: With few donors, the genetic and exposure-history diversity represented was limited. Approximately 4.9% of naive CD4 clonotypes were shared across several donors. Compared with clonotypes that all four donors shared, non-shared clonotypes had lower generation probabilities.

Losses at the gene ends were 6 bases for V and 5 bases for J; bases not matched to a gene: 6. The CDR3 runs 14 residues. CDR1 is MNHEY, CDR2 SMNVEV, per germline (reference sequence). This clone was seen just once. The antigen is not known. Repertoires were generated with immunoSEQ multiplex PCR, while TCRdb's copy carries only in-frame clones and drops some. The table records hundreds of thousands of clones, 96% of them present only once. Naive CD8 cells lacked CD45RO and underwent positive selection for CCR7, leaving out terminally differentiated effector memory CD45RA+ cells. This receptor was taken from a woman aged 25-40 years in good health. This sequence joins TRBV27 and TRBJ1-1; 10 positions agree with TRBD1. The material sequenced was naive CD8+ T cells sorted from blood. The CDR3 sequence is CASRWTGGGTEAFF. The CDR3 DNA reads TGTGCCAGCAGGTGGACAGGGGGGGGTACTGAAGCTTTCTTT.